This T cell receptor beta chain was found in a study of blood T cells in healthy people across ages. Study-wide points: Relative to aged donors, long-lived donors carried more naive CD4+ cells and displayed higher diversity.

Donors were healthy Caucasian individuals from Russia aged roughly 6 to 90. Each donor gave roughly 9.2 milliliters of peripheral blood. On this clonotype: Its cognate antigen is unknown.

The authors ran a second PCR of roughly 6 to 11 cycles using a sample-barcoded 5' primer and a J-beta primer mix. Sequencing recovered at least 2.5 million CDR3-containing paired-end reads from each sample. TCRdb reprocessed the 5' RACE reads with MiXCR, giving one entry per CDR3 protein. Altogether roughly 900,000 distinct CDR3 sequences are present, about 28% being singletons, with the ten largest covering roughly 17%. This CDR3 region has 16 residues. Trimming removed 2 bases from V and 2 bases from J; junction bases left unmatched: 3. Germline CDR1 and CDR2: KGHSH and LQKENI. Source material: blood. The rearrangement uses TRBV18 and TRBJ2-6, with TRBD2 identical over 7 bases. The origin of this receptor is a woman of 80 years or more in good health. The CDR3 nucleotides read TGTGCCAGCTCACCAGGCCGGGGGGCTGGGGCCAACGTCCTGACTTTC. Residues: CASSPGRGAGANVLTF.